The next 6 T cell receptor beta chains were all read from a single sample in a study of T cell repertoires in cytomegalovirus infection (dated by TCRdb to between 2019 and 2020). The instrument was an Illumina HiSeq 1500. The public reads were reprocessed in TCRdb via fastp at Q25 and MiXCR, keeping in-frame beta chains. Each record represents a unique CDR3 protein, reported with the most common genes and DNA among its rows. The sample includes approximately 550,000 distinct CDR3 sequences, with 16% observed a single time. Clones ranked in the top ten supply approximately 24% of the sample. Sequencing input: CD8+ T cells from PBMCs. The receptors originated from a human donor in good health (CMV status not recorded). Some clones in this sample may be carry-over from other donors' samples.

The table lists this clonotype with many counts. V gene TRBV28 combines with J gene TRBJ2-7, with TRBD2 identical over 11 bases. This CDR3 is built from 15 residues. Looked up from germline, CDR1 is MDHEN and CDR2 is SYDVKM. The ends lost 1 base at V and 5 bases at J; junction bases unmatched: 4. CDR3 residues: CASSLLAGGQDEQYF. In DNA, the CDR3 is TGTGCCAGCAGTTTATTAGCGGGGGGGCAGGACGAGCAGTACTTC.

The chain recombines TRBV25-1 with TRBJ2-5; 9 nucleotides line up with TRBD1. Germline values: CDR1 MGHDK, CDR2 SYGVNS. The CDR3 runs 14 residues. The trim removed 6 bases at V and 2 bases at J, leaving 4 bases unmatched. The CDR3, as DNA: TGTGCCAGCAGGGGACAGGGCAGGCAAGAGACCCAGTACTTC. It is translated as CASRGQGRQETQYF.

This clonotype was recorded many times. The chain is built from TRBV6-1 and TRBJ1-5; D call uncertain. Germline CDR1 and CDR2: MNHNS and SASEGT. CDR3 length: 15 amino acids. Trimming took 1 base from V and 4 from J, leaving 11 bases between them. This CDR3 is CASSEGTWDNQPQHF. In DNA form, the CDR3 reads TGTGCCAGCAGTGAAGGAACGTGGGATAATCAGCCCCAGCATTTT.

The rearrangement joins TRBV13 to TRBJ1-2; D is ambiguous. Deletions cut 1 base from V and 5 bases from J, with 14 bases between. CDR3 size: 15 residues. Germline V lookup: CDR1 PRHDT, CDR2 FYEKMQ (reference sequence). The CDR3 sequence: CASSLAVGSEYGYTF. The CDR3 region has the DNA TGTGCCAGCAGCTTAGCTGTGGGTAGCGAGTATGGCTACACCTTC. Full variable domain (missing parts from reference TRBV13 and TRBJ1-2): AAGVIQSPRHLIKEKRETATLKCYPIPRHDTVYWYQQGPGQDPQFLISFYEKMQSDKGSIPDRFSAQQFSDYHSELNMSSLELGDSALYFCASSLAVGSEYGYTFGSGTRLTVV.

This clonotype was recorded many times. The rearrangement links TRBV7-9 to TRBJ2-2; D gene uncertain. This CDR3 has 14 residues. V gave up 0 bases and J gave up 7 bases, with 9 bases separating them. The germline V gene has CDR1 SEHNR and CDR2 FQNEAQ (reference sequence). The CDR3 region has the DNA TGTGCCAGCAGCTTAGCGGTACAGAACGGGGAGCTGTTTTTT. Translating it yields CASSLAVQNGELFF.

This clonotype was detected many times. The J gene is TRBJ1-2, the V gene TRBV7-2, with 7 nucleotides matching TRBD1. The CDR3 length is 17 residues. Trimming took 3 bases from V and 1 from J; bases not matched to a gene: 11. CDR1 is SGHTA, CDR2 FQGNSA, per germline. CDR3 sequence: CASSFDHRGRFNYGYTF. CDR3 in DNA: TGTGCCAGCAGCTTCGATCACAGGGGCCGGTTTAACTATGGCTACACCTTC.